The 28 T cell receptor beta chains presented below share a single source sample, sequenced in a study of identical twins. Via MiXCR, TCRdb re-called the 5' RACE reads, giving one row per CDR3 protein. The table includes fewer than 800,000 distinct CDR3 sequences, around 7.4% detected once. A further study also used this sample, focusing on yellow fever vaccine responses in identical twins.

The sequenced sample was PBMCs. These receptors originate from a woman younger than 35 in good health.

This chain joins TRBV28 and TRBJ1-5; no clear D gene. CDR1 and CDR2 (germline): MDHEN, SYDVKM. V was clipped by 7 bases and J by 0 bases, with 10 bases between them. This CDR3 has 14 residues. CDR3 residues: CASTLGNSNQPQHF. The CDR3 region has the DNA TGTGCCAGCACCCTAGGGAATAGCAATCAGCCCCAGCATTTT.

The table lists this clonotype with a few counts. The gene calls are TRBV5-5 and TRBJ2-7, with D possibly matching TRBD2 (5 bases). Deletions cut 2 bases from V and 0 bases from J, with 21 bases between. This CDR3 has 18 residues. CDR1 is SGHKS and CDR2 is YYEKEE in the germline V gene (reference sequence). The CDR3 sequence: CASSFPGSQLKSSYEQYV. The CDR3 DNA follows: TGTGCCAGCAGCTTCCCGGGATCCCAACTTAAGAGCTCCTACGAGCAGTACGTC.

The V and J genes are TRBV12-3 or TRBV12-4 and TRBJ2-1; a possible D gene is TRBD2 (6 bases). CDR3 size: 16 residues. The V and J ends lost 7 bases and 5 bases respectively, with 21 bases between them. The CDR3 spells CASTHWTGSGNNEQFF. CDR3 DNA: TGTGCCAGCACCCACTGGACTGGTAGCGGAAACAATGAGCAGTTCTTC.

This clonotype was picked up many times. The J gene is TRBJ2-5, the V gene TRBV25-1, with D possibly called TRBD1 or TRBD2 (5 bases each). V lost 8 bases to trimming and J lost 5 bases, with 24 bases between them. CDR1 MGHDK and CDR2 SYGVNS come from the germline V gene. The CDR3 has 16 residues. The CDR3 DNA is TGTGCCAGCGTGGTGACTAACGTTCGAGAGGGGGAGACCCAGTACTTC. This gives the protein CASVVTNVREGETQYF. The complete variable domain, with remaining parts taken from reference TRBV25-1 and TRBJ2-5, reads EADIYQTPRYLVIGTGKKITLECSQTMGHDKMYWYQQDPGMELHLIHYSYGVNSTEKGDLSSESTVSRIRTEHFPLTLESARPSHTSQYLCASVVTNVREGETQYFGPGTRLLVL.

This clonotype was seen many times. The chain is built from TRBV12-3 or TRBV12-4 and TRBJ1-4; D remains unclear. The CDR3 length is 13 residues. The V gene lost 0 bases and the J gene lost 8 bases, with 7 bases spanning the gap. Here the CDR3 DNA reads TGTGCCAGCAGTTTAGCCATGCGGGAAAAACTGTTTTTT. Translating it yields CASSLAMREKLFF.

The rearrangement links TRBV5-1 to TRBJ2-7, with D tentatively TRBD2 (5 bases). Looked up from germline, CDR1 is SGHRS and CDR2 is YFSETQ. The CDR3 is made up of 13 amino acids. V shed 5 bases and J shed 4 bases, with 13 bases lying between them. In DNA, the CDR3 is TGCGCCAGCAGGGAGGCCCCCTTATACGAGCAGTACGTC. This sequence encodes CASREAPLYEQYV.

The J gene is TRBJ2-5, the V gene TRBV12-3 or TRBV12-4; TRBD2 is a possible D gene (5 bases). The CDR3 is made up of 15 amino acids. V was cut by 6 bases and J by 5 bases, with 19 bases left in between. CDR3 amino acids: CASRPRLSVRETQYF. In DNA, the CDR3 is TGTGCCAGCAGACCGCGACTTAGCGTGAGGGAGACCCAGTACTTC.

The rearrangement uses TRBV11-2 and TRBJ2-7, with a tentative D call TRBD1 (5 bases). V was clipped by 1 base and J by 6 bases, with 13 bases between them. CDR3 length: 14 amino acids. Looked up from germline, CDR1 is SGHAT and CDR2 is FQNNGV. CDR3 nucleotides: TGTGCCAGCAGCTTAGTAGGGGCGACGGCCGAGCAGTACGTC. Protein product: CASSLVGATAEQYV.

This clonotype has more than one count but fewer than ten. The V and J genes are TRBV29-1 and TRBJ2-2; 8 bases match TRBD1. Germline values: CDR1 SQVTM, CDR2 ANQGSEA. With V trimmed by 4 bases and J by 6 bases, 7 bases remained unmatched. There are 14 residues in the CDR3. The CDR3 is CSVARTGMSGELFF. The CDR3 bases are TGCAGCGTTGCAAGGACAGGGATGTCCGGGGAGCTGTTTTTT.

The genes are TRBV12-3 or TRBV12-4 and TRBJ2-1; TRBD1 matches 11 bases. CDR3 length: 19 amino acids. The V and J ends lost 4 bases and 1 base, in that order; junction bases with no gene match: 12. The CDR3, as DNA: TGTGCCAGCAGTTCCGGACAGGGGGCGGAAGGGGTTTCCTACAATGAGCAGTTCTTC. Translating gives CASSSGQGAEGVSYNEQFF.

The chain links TRBV4-1 to TRBJ2-2, with a possible D match to TRBD1 (5 bases). This CDR3 comprises 15 residues. The V end lost 3 bases, the J end lost 5 bases, and 13 bases lay between the germline ends. CDR1 is MGHRA, CDR2 YSYEKL, per germline. CDR3 protein: CASSHGQSGTGELFF. The CDR3 nucleotides read TGCGCCAGCAGCCACGGGCAGTCAGGGACCGGGGAGCTGTTTTTT.

Ten or more counts support this clonotype. This chain links TRBV15 with TRBJ2-3, with 7 bases fitting TRBD2. This CDR3 is 17 amino acids long. Unmatched junction bases numbered 6, after V lost 0 bases and J lost 0 bases. Germline V gives CDR1 LNHNV, CDR2 YYDKDF (reference sequence). As DNA, the CDR3 is TGTGCCACCAGCAGAGATCGGCGGGAGACTAGCACAGATACGCAGTATTTT. Protein sequence: CATSRDRRETSTDTQYF. Combining the CDR3 with reference TRBV15 and TRBJ2-3 gives the whole variable domain DAMVIQNPRYQVTQFGKPVTLSCSQTLNHNVMYWYQQKSSQAPKLLFHYYDKDFNNEADTPDNFQSRRPNTSFCFLDIRSPGLGDTAMYLCATSRDRRETSTDTQYFGPGTRLTVL.

This clonotype came up many times. The CDR3 DNA is TGCGCCAGCAGAAGCGGGGGGGTATACAATGAGCAGTTCTTC. Translating it yields CASRSGGVYNEQFF. The V gene is TRBV5-1, the J gene TRBJ2-1; 10 nucleotides align to TRBD2. The CDR3 consists of 14 residues. CDR1 is SGHRS, CDR2 YFSETQ, per germline. The V segment lost 5 bases and the J segment 4 bases; nucleotides outside the gene matches: 3.

This clonotype was counted a few times. J is TRBJ1-5 and V is TRBV21-1; TRBD1, the table's D call, was not compared with the DNA. TRBV21-1 is an annotated pseudogene. This CDR3 is built from 19 residues. The CDR3 coding sequence is TGTGCCAGCAGCAGCCCCCGGGACAGTGTTGGGAAGAGCAATCAGCCCCAGCATTTT. The encoded protein is CASSSPRDSVGKSNQPQHF.

The chain employs TRBV29-1 and TRBJ2-5, with D perhaps TRBD1 (5 bases). CDR1 is SQVTM and CDR2 is ANQGSEA in the germline V gene. The CDR3 has 12 amino acids. Trimming removed 3 bases from V and 5 bases from J, with 10 bases in between. CDR3 coding DNA: TGCAGCGTTGACAAGGGGATGGAGACCCAGTACTTC. Translation gives CSVDKGMETQYF.

This clonotype was counted ten times or more. The chain uses TRBV10-3 and TRBJ2-3, with 8 bases aligning to TRBD2. The CDR3 runs to 18 residues. The J segment lost 1 base and the V segment lost 6 bases, leaving 15 bases of the junction unmatched. CDR1 is ENHRY, CDR2 SYGVKD, per germline. Written as DNA, the CDR3 is TGTGCCATCAGGGCGATGACGGCGGCGGGAGGCCGCACAGATACGCAGTATTTT. This translates into CAIRAMTAAGGRTDTQYF.

This clonotype was seen many times. The DNA of the CDR3 is TGCGCCAGCAGCACAAGACTAGCGGGGGGGCAAAATGAGCAGTTCTTC. Residues: CASSTRLAGGQNEQFF. This chain links TRBV5-1 with TRBJ2-1; TRBD2 matches 14 bases. Germline loops: CDR1 SGHRS, CDR2 YFSETQ. The CDR3 has 16 amino acids. V was pared by 4 bases and J by 7 bases, with 7 bases of the junction left unmatched.

This clonotype came up a few times. The chain is built from TRBV10-3 and TRBJ2-1; TRBD1 is a possible D gene (5 bases). V lost 6 bases to trimming and J lost 10 bases, with 13 bases between them. Germline V gene data show CDR1 as ENHRY and CDR2 as SYGVKD. The CDR3 runs 12 residues. CDR3 sequence: CAISPTEKEQFF. As DNA, the CDR3 is TGTGCCATCAGCCCGACAGAGAAGGAGCAGTTCTTC.

This clonotype showed up many times. The chain links TRBV6-5 to TRBJ2-5; 10 bases agree with TRBD2. Germline V lookup: CDR1 MNHEY, CDR2 SVGAGI. CDR3 length: 16 residues. V shed 2 bases and J 4 bases; nucleotides not matched to a gene: 7. CDR3 sequence (DNA): TGTGCCAGCAGTTACGGGGCTAGCGGGAGTCCAGAGACCCAGTACTTC. Its translation: CASSYGASGSPETQYF.

Only a few counts were recorded for this clonotype. The chain uses TRBV29-1 and TRBJ2-7; 8 bases are a match to TRBD1. Per the germline V gene, CDR1 is SQVTM and CDR2 is ANQGSEA. The ends lost 4 bases at V and 6 bases at J; junction bases unmatched: 5. The CDR3 covers 12 residues. CDR3 protein: CSVGGQAGEQYV. In nucleotides, the CDR3 is TGCAGCGTTGGGGGACAGGCGGGCGAGCAGTACGTC.

The chain recombines TRBV6-5 with TRBJ2-3; either TRBD1 or TRBD2 may fit D (5 bases each). The germline V gene encodes CDR1 MNHEY and CDR2 SVGAGI. The CDR3 loop spans 18 amino acids. Trimming shortened V by 0 bases and J by 2 bases, and 18 bases separated the two germline ends. The DNA for the CDR3 is TGTGCCAGCAGTTACTCGAACTTAGGGACCTTTCCCACAGATACGCAGTATTTT. Translated, it gives CASSYSNLGTFPTDTQYF.

This chain uses TRBV4-1 with TRBJ2-1; 15 bases map to TRBD2. This CDR3 has 18 amino acids. J lost 0 bases, V lost 4 bases, and 4 bases had no gene match. Germline CDR1 and CDR2: MGHRA and YSYEKL. As DNA, the CDR3 is TGCGCCAGCAGCCTCGGGACTAGCGGGAGGTCCTCCTACAATGAGCAGTTCTTC. It codes for CASSLGTSGRSSYNEQFF.

At least ten counts were recorded for this clonotype. The chain employs TRBV14 and TRBJ2-1; 7 nucleotides align to TRBD1. The CDR3 is 16 amino acids. Germline CDR1 reads SGHDN; CDR2 reads FVKESK. Germline trimming cut 6 bases from V and 0 bases from J; bases unmatched to any gene: 8. The CDR3: CASSRGQAISYNEQFF. The CDR3 DNA follows: TGTGCCAGCAGTCGAGGACAGGCCATCTCCTACAATGAGCAGTTCTTC.

The CDR3 nucleotides read TGTGCCAGCAGTCCCGGGGGGGGACAGGGTAGATACGAGCAGTACTTC. This codes for CASSPGGGQGRYEQYF. J is TRBJ2-7 and V is TRBV28, with a weak D call TRBD1 (9 bases). The ends were cut back, 5 bases at V and 4 bases at J, with 21 bases in the middle. Germline V gene lookup returns CDR1 MDHEN and CDR2 SYDVKM. The CDR3 runs 16 residues.

This clonotype was observed at least ten times. The V and J genes are TRBV4-1 and TRBJ1-1, with 7 bases aligning to TRBD1. Looked up from germline, CDR1 is MGHRA and CDR2 is YSYEKL. With 4 bases clipped from V and 4 bases from J, the junction kept 9 bases outside the gene matches. The CDR3 covers 15 residues. The CDR3 DNA follows: TGCGCCAGCAGCCCGACCGGGGACAGAACCACTGAAGCTTTCTTT. Its protein is CASSPTGDRTTEAFF.

This clonotype occurred many times. J is TRBJ1-1 and V is TRBV5-1; 7 bases map to TRBD1. The J segment lost 3 bases and the V segment lost 4 bases, leaving 12 bases of the junction unmatched. There are 16 residues in the CDR3. Germline CDR1 reads SGHRS; CDR2 reads YFSETQ. CDR3 DNA sequence: TGCGCCAGCAGCCTCCGGGACAGAAGGGAGGACACTGAAGCTTTCTTT. Residues: CASSLRDRREDTEAFF.

This clonotype came up a few times. The chain links TRBV20-1 to TRBJ2-5; either TRBD1 or TRBD2 may supply D (6 bases each). Germline V gene lookup returns CDR1 DFQATT and CDR2 SNEGSKA (reference sequence). Trimming stripped 5 bases from V and 5 bases from J, with 12 bases between. The CDR3 totals 12 residues. This CDR3 is CSAGTGRETQYF. The CDR3, as DNA: TGCAGTGCTGGTACAGGGAGGGAGACCCAGTACTTC.

There are a few counts of this clonotype. The chain couples TRBV5-1 to TRBJ2-1, with 9 bases aligning to TRBD1. CDR3 length: 16 amino acids. V lost 0 bases to trimming and J lost 3 bases; unmatched junction nucleotides: 4. Germline V gives CDR1 SGHRS, CDR2 YFSETQ. The CDR3 here is CASSLGPGQGYNEQFF. The CDR3 DNA reads as TGCGCCAGCAGCTTGGGTCCGGGACAGGGCTACAATGAGCAGTTCTTC.